This note documents a single TCR beta chain sequence. Original data processing: Researchers report that nucleated cell counts were estimated from reference gene primer amplification. Produced via immunoSEQ multiplex PCR; TCRdb's table is partial and in-frame only. That table gives V, J and clone size, and the DNA gave D and trimming. This sample has some 190,000 clones, with roughly 88% found just once. This entry comes from a study of blood T cell repertoires in COVID-19. Study-wide context: Specimens from acute and convalescent COVID-19 originated in the United States, Italy and Spain. PBMCs, B-cell-depleted T cells, or T cells were the source of the cDNA or gDNA that made up the material.

This TCR derives from a man between 60 and 70 years old with acute or convalescent COVID-19. The sample was peripheral blood.

Here the CDR3 reads CASTQVDYPPGELFF. CDR3 nucleotides: TGTGCCAGCACCCAGGTGGACTACCCCCCCGGGGAGCTGTTTTTT. The V and J genes are TRBV7-2 and TRBJ2-2; D possibly corresponds to TRBD2 (6 bases). The CDR3 is 15 amino acids. Germline V gene sequence: CDR1 SGHTA, CDR2 FQGNSA. V shed 7 bases and J shed 6 bases, with 18 bases lying between them.